This T cell receptor (beta chain) was sequenced in a study of CD8+CD57+ T cells in acquired aplastic anemia. Study overall: DNA from sorted CD4+ and CD8+ cells averaged roughly 3.4 ug.

The template for TCR beta VDJ and CDR3 sequence profiling was genomic DNA. MiXCR, applied by TCRdb to the reads, yields one record per CDR3 protein. The data show approximately 170,000 distinct CDR3 sequences, around half seen once. Per the germline V gene, CDR1 is SGHVS and CDR2 is FQNEAQ. This CDR3 has 13 amino acids. V was shortened by 6 bases and J by 3 bases, with 8 bases between the two germline ends. Those patients picked for sequencing had displayed CD8+CD57+ cell expansion on flow cytometry. General study points: Sharing between patients and controls was observed for some 27 CD8+ CDR3 sequences.

This clonotype was seen a few times. Its antigen is still unknown. This TCR came from a human donor with aplastic anemia. Sequenced material: sorted CD4+, CD8+, or CD8+CD57+ T cells (not recorded which) from PBMCs. The V gene is TRBV7-8, the J gene TRBJ2-2; the D is unclear. The CDR3 protein is CASSPQYTGELFF. The CDR3 nucleotides are TGTGCCAGCAGTCCCCAATACACCGGGGAGCTGTTTTTT.